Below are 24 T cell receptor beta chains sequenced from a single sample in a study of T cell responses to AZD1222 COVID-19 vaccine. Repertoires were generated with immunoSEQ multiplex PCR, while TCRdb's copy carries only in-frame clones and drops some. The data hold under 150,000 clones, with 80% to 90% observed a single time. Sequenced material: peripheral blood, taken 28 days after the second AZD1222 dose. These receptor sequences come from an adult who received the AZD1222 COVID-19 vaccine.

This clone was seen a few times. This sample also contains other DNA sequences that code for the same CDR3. The CDR3 DNA is TGTGCCAGCAGCTCCTCGGGGGCCGGGGAGCTGTTTTTT. As protein: CASSSSGAGELFF. The chain uses TRBV7-9 and TRBJ2-2, with a weak D call TRBD2 (6 bases). The length of the CDR3 is 13 residues. Germline CDR1 and CDR2: SEHNR and FQNEAQ (reference sequence). The V gene lost 4 bases and the J gene lost 6 bases, with 9 bases spanning the gap.

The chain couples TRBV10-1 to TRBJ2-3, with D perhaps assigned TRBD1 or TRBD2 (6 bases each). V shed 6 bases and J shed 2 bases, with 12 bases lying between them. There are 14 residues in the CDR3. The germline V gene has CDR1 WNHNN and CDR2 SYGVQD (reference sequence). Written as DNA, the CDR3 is TGCGCCAGCAGCGTGGGGGGCCCCACAGATACGCAGTATTTT. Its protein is CASSVGGPTDTQYF.

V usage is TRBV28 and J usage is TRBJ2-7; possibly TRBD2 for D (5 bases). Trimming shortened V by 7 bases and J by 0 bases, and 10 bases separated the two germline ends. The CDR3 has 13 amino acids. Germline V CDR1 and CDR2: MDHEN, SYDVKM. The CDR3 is CASNGETSYEQYF. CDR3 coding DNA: TGTGCCAGCAACGGGGAGACCTCCTACGAGCAGTACTTC.

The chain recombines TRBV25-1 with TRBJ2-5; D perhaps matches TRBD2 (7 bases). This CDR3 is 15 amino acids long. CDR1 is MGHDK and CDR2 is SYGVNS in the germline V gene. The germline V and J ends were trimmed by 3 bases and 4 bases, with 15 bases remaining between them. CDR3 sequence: CASSDPRGAGETQYF. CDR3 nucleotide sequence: TGTGCCAGCAGTGATCCTCGGGGGGCAGGAGAGACCCAGTACTTC.

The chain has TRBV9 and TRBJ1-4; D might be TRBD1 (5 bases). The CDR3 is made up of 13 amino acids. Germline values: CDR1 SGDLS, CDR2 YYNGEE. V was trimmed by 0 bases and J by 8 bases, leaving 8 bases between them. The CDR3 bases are TGTGCCAGCAGCGTAGGGGGCAAGGAAAAACTGTTTTTT. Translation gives CASSVGGKEKLFF.

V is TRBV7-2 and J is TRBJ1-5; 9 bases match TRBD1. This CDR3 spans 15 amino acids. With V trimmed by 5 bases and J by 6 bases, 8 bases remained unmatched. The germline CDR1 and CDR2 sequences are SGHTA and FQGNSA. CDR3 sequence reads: CASSPGTGSIQPQHF. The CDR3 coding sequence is TGTGCCAGCAGCCCCGGGACAGGGAGTATTCAGCCCCAGCATTTT.

The CDR3 DNA is TGTGCCTTCACCGGCGGGACAGCACATAATTCACCCCTCCACTTT. Translated, it gives CAFTGGTAHNSPLHF. The rearrangement joins TRBV30 to TRBJ1-6; 7 nucleotides line up with TRBD1. The CDR3 covers 15 residues. The V segment lost 7 bases and the J segment 5 bases; nucleotides outside the gene matches: 11. The germline gives CDR1 GTSNPN, CDR2 SVGIG (reference sequence).

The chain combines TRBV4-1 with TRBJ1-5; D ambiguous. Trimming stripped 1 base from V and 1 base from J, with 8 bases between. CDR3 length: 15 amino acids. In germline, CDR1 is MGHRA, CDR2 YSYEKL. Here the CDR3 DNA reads TGCGCCAGCAGCCAAGCCGTAATCAGCAATCAGCCCCAGCATTTT. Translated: CASSQAVISNQPQHF.

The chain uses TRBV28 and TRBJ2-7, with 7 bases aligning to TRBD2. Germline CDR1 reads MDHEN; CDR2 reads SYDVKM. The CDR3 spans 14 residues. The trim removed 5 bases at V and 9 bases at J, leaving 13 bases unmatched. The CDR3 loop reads CASSRGVLAPAQYF. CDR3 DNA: TGTGCCAGCAGTCGGGGGGTCCTAGCCCCGGCGCAGTACTTC. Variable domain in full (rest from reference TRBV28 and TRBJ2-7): DVKVTQSSRYLVKRTGEKVFLECVQDMDHENMFWYRQDPGLGLRLIYFSYDVKMKEKGDIPEGYSVSREKKERFSLILESASTNQTSMYLCASSRGVLAPAQYFGPGTRLTVT.

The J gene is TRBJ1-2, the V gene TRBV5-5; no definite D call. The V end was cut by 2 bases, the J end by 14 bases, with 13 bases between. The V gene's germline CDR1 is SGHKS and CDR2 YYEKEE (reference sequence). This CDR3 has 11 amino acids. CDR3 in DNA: TGTGCCAGCAGCTTAAGGGTGGAGTGGACCTTC. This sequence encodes CASSLRVEWTF. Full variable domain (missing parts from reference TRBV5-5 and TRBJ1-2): DAGVTQSPTHLIKTRGQQVTLRCSPISGHKSVSWYQQVLGQGPQFIFQYYEKEERGRGNFPDRFSARQFPNYSSELNVNALLLGDSALYLCASSLRVEWTFGSGTRLTVV.

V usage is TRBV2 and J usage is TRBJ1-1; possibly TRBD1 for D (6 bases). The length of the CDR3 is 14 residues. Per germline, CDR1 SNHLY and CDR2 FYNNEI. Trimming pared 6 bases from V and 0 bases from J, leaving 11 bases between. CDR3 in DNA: TGTGCCAGCAGGGGACAAAGATTGAACACTGAAGCTTTCTTT. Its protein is CASRGQRLNTEAFF.

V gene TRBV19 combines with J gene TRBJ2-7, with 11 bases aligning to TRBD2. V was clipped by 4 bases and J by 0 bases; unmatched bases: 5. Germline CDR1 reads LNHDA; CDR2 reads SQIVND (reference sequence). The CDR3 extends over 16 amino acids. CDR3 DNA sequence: TGTGCCAGTAGTACTTCTAGCGGGGGGTTCTCCTACGAGCAGTACTTC. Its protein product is CASSTSSGGFSYEQYF.

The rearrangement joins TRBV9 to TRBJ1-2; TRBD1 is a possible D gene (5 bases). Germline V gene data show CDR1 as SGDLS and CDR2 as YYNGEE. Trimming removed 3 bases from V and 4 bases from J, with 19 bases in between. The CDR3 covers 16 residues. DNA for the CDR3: TGTGCCAGCAGCGCCAATCAAGGGGCATTCATCTATGGCTACACCTTC. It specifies CASSANQGAFIYGYTF.

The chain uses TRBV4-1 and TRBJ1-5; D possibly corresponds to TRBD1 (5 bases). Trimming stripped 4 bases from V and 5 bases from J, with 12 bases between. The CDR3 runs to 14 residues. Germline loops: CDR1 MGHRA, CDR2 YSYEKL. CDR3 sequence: CASSPSTEHQPQHF. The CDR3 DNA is TGCGCCAGCAGCCCCTCGACAGAGCATCAGCCCCAGCATTTT.

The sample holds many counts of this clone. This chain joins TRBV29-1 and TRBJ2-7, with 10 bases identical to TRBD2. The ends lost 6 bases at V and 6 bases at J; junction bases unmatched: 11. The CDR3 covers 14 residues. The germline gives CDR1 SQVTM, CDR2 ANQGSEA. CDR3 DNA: TGCAGCGTGGGCAGGAGCGGGGGGGCCGGCGAGCAGTACTTC. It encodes CSVGRSGGAGEQYF.

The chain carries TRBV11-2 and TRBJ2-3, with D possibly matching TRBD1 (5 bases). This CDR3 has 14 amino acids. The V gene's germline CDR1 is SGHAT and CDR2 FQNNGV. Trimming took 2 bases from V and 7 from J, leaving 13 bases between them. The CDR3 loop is CASSLRQNDNTQYF. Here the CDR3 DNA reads TGTGCCAGCAGCTTAAGACAGAACGATAATACGCAGTATTTT.

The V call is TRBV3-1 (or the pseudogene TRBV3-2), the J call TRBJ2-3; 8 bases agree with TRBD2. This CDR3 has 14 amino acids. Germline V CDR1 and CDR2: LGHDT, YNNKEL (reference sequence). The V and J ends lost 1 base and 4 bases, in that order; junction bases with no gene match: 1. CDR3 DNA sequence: TGTGCCAGCAGCCAAGCGGGGGGGTCAGATACGCAGTATTTT. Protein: CASSQAGGSDTQYF.

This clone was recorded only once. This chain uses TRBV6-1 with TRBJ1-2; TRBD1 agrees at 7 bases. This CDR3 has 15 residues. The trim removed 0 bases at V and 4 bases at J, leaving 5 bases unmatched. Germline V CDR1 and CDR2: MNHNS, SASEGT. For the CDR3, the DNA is TGTGCCAGCAGTGAAGCGCACAGGGGTGTCTATGGCTACACCTTC. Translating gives CASSEAHRGVYGYTF.

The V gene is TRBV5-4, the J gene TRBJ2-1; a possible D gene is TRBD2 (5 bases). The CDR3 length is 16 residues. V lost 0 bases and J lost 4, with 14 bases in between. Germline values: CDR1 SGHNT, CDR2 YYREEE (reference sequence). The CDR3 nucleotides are TGTGCCAGCAGCTTGGGTGGTAGCGCCAAGTACAATGAGCAGTTCTTC. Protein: CASSLGGSAKYNEQFF.

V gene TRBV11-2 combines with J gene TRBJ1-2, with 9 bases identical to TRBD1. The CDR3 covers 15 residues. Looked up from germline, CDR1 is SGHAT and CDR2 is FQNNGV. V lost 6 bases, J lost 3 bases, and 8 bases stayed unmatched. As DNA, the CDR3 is TGTGCCAGCAGGGGGACAGGGAAGGGAGACTATGGCTACACCTTC. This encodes CASRGTGKGDYGYTF.

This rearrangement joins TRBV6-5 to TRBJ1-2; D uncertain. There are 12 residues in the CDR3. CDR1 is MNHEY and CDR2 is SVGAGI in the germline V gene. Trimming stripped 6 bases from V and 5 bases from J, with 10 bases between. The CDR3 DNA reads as TGTGCCAGCAGCCCAGACTCATATGGCTACACCTTC. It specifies CASSPDSYGYTF.

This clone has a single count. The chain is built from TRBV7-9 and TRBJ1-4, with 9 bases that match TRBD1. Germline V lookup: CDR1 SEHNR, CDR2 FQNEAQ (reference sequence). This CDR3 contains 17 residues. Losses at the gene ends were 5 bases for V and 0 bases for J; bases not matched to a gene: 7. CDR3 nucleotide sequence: TGTGCCAGCAGCCTAGGACAGGGGAGGGCAACTAATGAAAAACTGTTTTTT. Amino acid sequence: CASSLGQGRATNEKLFF.

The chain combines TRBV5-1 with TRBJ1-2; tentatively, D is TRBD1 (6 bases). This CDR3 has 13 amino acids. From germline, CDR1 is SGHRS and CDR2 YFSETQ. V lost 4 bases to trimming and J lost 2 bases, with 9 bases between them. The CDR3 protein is CASSLDSNYGYTF. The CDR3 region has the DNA TGCGCCAGCAGCCTGGACAGCAACTATGGCTACACCTTC.

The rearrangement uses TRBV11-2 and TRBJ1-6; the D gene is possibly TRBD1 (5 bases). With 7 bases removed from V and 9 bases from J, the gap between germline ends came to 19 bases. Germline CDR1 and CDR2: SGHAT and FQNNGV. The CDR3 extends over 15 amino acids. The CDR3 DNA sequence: TGTGCCAGCACCGGCTGGGCAGGGATGATTTCACCCCTCCACTTT. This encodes CASTGWAGMISPLHF.